This TCR beta chain comes out of a study of blood T cell repertoires in COVID-19. Study in general: Sources were T cells, B-cell-depleted T cells, or PBMCs; the material itself was cDNA or gDNA.

This CDR3 contains 16 residues. The V end was cut by 3 bases, the J end by 1 base, with 13 bases between. From germline, CDR1 is LNHDA and CDR2 SQIVND (reference sequence). The data were produced by immunoSEQ multiplex PCR, yet TCRdb's version contains in-frame clones alone and is incomplete. Of more than 30,000 clones in the sample, about 89% were seen once. Sequencing input: peripheral blood. V is TRBV19 and J is TRBJ1-3; D unresolved. The receptor comes from a woman in her forties with active or convalescent COVID-19. This chain's CDR3 is CASSIGSEWSGNTIYF. The DNA for the CDR3 is TGTGCCAGTAGTATTGGTTCTGAGTGGTCTGGAAACACCATATATTTT.